These T cell receptor beta chains were read from a single sample in a study of cytomegalovirus exposure and HLA in healthy donors. The assay was immunoSEQ multiplex PCR, and TCRdb's table has in-frame clones only and misses some. This sample carries over 120,000 clones, around three quarters of them seen once, and the ten largest clones take 2.1%. The sequencing input was PBMCs. The receptors were sampled from a woman aged 60-75 years in good health and CMV-seropositive. Each CDR3 is given with its conserved first and last residue. D genes are given only for firm matches. Rows give clone size only sometimes, using once, few, many, or a class for an expanded clone.

CDR3nt | CDR3aa | v_gene | abundance | d_gene | j_gene
TGCGCCAGCAGCACCGGGACAGTGACCGAAAAACTGTTTTTT | CASSTGTVTEKLFF | TRBV5-1 | few | TRBD1 | TRBJ1-4
TGTGCCTGGAGTCGTACTAGCGGGTTATACGAGCAGTACTTC | CAWSRTSGLYEQYF | TRBV30 | few | TRBD2 | TRBJ2-7
TGCAGCGTCCGCTCTAAAGGGGCGAACACCGGGGAGCTGTTTTTT | CSVRSKGANTGELFF | TRBV29-1 | NA | NA | TRBJ2-2
TGTGCCAGCAGCATGATGACTAGCGGGTACCAAGAGACCCAGTACTTC | CASSMMTSGYQETQYF | TRBV28 | few | TRBD2 | TRBJ2-5
TGTGCCACCAGCAGTGGAGTTCTTAGCGGGAGTGTAAATGAGCAGTTCTTC | CATSSGVLSGSVNEQFF | TRBV15 | NA | TRBD2 | TRBJ2-1
TGTGCCAGCAGCTTAGATGGCCAGGGAGGTGGCTACACCTTC | CASSLDGQGGGYTF | TRBV7-9 | NA | NA | TRBJ1-2
TGTGCCAGCAGCTCACCCGGGACAACCCTTAAAGAGCAGTACTTC | CASSSPGTTLKEQYF | TRBV11-2 | NA | NA | TRBJ2-7
TGCGCCAGCAGCTTGACAGGGGGCGTCGGGGAGCTGTTTTTT | CASSLTGGVGELFF | TRBV5-1 | NA | TRBD1 | TRBJ2-2
TGCAGCGTCAGATACGGAGCGGGAGCGGGGGAGACCCAGTACTTC | CSVRYGAGAGETQYF | TRBV29-1 | NA | TRBD2 | TRBJ2-5
TGCGCCAGCAGTGAGTCCAGGGCTAGCGGGAACAATGAGCAGTTCTTC | CASSESRASGNNEQFF | TRBV10-1 | once | TRBD2 | TRBJ2-1
TGTGCCAGCAGTACCGGGACTAGCGGGAGCGCGCAGTATTTT | CASSTGTSGSAQYF | TRBV28 | NA | TRBD2 | TRBJ2-3
TGTGCCTGGAGTGTAGACAGGGAAGGTGAGCAGTTCTTC | CAWSVDREGEQFF | TRBV30 | NA | TRBD1 | TRBJ2-1
TGTGCCAGCTCACGATCAACTAGCGGGAGCTCCTACGAGCAGTACTTC | CASSRSTSGSSYEQYF | TRBV18 | NA | TRBD2 | TRBJ2-7
TGTGCCAGCAGTTTGGGACAACTTACGGGCCGGGGCTACACCTTC | CASSLGQLTGRGYTF | TRBV28 | few | NA | TRBJ1-2
TGTGCCATCAGTAGGCCGGGACAGGGTAGAAACACCATATATTTT | CAISRPGQGRNTIYF | TRBV10-3 | NA | TRBD1 | TRBJ1-3
TGTGCCAGCAGCTTGGGGGCACAGGGGAACACCGGGGAGCTGTTTTTT | CASSLGAQGNTGELFF | TRBV5-4 | NA | NA | TRBJ2-2
TGTGCCAGCAGCCCGAACGGACTAGTAAGAACAGATACGCAGTATTTT | CASSPNGLVRTDTQYF | TRBV25-1 | NA | TRBD2 | TRBJ2-3
TGCGCCAGCAGCTTGGGGAGTAATCAAAGAGATACGCAGTATTTT | CASSLGSNQRDTQYF | TRBV5-1 | few | NA | TRBJ2-3
TGTGCCAGTAGTAACCGGGACATACGAGGCTACACCTTC | CASSNRDIRGYTF | TRBV19 | NA | NA | TRBJ1-2
TGCGCCAGCAGGACGATGACAGGGCTGAACACTGAAGCTTTCTTT | CASRTMTGLNTEAFF | TRBV5-1 | NA | TRBD1 | TRBJ1-1
TGTGCCAGCAGTTACAGAACATCTAGCGGGGGGAATGAGCAGTTCTTC | CASSYRTSSGGNEQFF | TRBV6-6 | NA | TRBD2 | TRBJ2-1
TGTGCCATCAGTGGAGGGACAGGGGGTGAGAACTCTGGGGCCAACGTCCTGACTTTC | CAISGGTGGENSGANVLTF | TRBV10-3 | NA | TRBD1 | TRBJ2-6
TGTGCCAGCAGCGTAGGGCAGAATGAGCAGTTCTTC | CASSVGQNEQFF | TRBV9 | few | NA | TRBJ2-1
TGTGCCAGCAGCACCGAACCAATACAGTCAGATACGCAGTATTTT | CASSTEPIQSDTQYF | TRBV5-4 | few | NA | TRBJ2-3
TGTGCCAGTAGTCCCCGGGGGGGAAACTATGGCTACACCTTC | CASSPRGGNYGYTF | TRBV19 | NA | NA | TRBJ1-2
TGCGCCAGCAGCTTGAGACAGGGCTCCAACTACGAGCAGTACTTC | CASSLRQGSNYEQYF | TRBV5-1 | NA | TRBD1 | TRBJ2-7
TGTGCCTGGAGTGTCGGTGCTGAAGCTTTCTTT | CAWSVGAEAFF | TRBV30 | NA | NA | TRBJ1-1